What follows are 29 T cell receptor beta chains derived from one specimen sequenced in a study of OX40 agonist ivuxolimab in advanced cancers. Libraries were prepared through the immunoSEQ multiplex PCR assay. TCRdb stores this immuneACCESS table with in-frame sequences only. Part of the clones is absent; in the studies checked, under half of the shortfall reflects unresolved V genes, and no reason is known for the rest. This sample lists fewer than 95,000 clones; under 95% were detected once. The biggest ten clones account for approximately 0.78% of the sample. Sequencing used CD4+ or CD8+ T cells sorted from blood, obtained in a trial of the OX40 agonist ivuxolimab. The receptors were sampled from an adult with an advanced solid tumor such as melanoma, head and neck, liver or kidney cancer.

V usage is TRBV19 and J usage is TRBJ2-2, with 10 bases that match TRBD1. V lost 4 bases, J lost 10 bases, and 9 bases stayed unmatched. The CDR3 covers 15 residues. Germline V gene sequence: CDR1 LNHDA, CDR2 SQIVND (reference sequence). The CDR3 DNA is TGTGCCAGTAGTAGACTGGGACAGGGGACGATGGAGCTGTTTTTT. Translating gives CASSRLGQGTMELFF.

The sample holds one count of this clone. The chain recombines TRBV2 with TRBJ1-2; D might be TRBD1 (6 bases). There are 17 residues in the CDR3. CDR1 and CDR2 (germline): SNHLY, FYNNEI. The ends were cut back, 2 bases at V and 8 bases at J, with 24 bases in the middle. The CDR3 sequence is CASSERAGKGDARGYTF. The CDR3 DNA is TGTGCCAGCAGTGAACGGGCAGGGAAGGGGGATGCTCGCGGCTACACCTTC.

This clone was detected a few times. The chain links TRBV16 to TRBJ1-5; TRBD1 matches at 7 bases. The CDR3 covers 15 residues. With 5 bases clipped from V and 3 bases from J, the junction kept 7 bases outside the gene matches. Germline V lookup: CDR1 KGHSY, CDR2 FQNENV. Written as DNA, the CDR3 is TGTGCCAGCAGCTACACGACAGGGTACAATCAGCCCCAGCATTTT. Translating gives CASSYTTGYNQPQHF.

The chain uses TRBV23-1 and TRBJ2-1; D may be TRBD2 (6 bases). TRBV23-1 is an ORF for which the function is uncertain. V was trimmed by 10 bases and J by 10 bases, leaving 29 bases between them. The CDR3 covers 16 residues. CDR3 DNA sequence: TGCGCCACCCCCGGAGGGTCCTTCAGAAATGGGGGAGAGCAGTTCTTC. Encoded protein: CATPGGSFRNGGEQFF.

The CDR3 nucleotides read TGTGCCAGCAGCGTGTCGGGGGACATTTACGAGCAGTACTTC. It translates to CASSVSGDIYEQYF. The chain links TRBV7-8 to TRBJ2-7; the D call may be TRBD1 or TRBD2 (6 bases each). Per germline, CDR1 SGHVS and CDR2 FQNEAQ. Trimming removed 5 bases at V and 4 bases at J, with 15 bases between. This CDR3 has 14 residues.

CDR3 loop: CASSLFTGVTYEQYF. DNA of the CDR3: TGTGCCAGCAGCCTATTTACGGGAGTGACCTACGAGCAGTACTTC. The chain links TRBV7-2 to TRBJ2-7, with a weak D call TRBD2 (6 bases). V was trimmed by 5 bases and J by 2 bases, leaving 16 bases between them. There are 15 residues in the CDR3. The germline gives CDR1 SGHTA, CDR2 FQGNSA.

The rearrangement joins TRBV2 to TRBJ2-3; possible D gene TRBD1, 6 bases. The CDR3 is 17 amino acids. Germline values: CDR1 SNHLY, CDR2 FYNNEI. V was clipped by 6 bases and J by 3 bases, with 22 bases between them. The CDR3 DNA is TGTGCCAGCAGCAGCGCCGGGACACGGTTTTATACAGATACGCAGTATTTT. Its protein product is CASSSAGTRFYTDTQYF.

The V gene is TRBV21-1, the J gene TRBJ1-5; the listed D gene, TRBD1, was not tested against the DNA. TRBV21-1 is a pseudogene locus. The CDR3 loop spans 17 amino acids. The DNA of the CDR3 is TGTGCCAGCAGCAAAGGAGGCAGGGCTTATAGCAATCAGCCCCAGCATTTT. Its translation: CASSKGGRAYSNQPQHF.

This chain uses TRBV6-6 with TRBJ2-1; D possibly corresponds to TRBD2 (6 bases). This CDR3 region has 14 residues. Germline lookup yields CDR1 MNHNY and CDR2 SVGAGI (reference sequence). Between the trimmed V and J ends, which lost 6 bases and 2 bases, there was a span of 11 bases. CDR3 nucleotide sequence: TGTGCCAGCAGCTTGACTAGGACCTACAATGAGCAGTTCTTC. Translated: CASSLTRTYNEQFF.

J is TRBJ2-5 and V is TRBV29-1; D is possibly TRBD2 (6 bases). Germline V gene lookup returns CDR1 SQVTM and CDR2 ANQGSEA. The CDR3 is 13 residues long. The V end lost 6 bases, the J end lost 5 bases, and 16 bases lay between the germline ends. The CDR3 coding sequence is TGCAGCGTCTTAGGGGCTGGGAGGGAGACCCAGTACTTC. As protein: CSVLGAGRETQYF.

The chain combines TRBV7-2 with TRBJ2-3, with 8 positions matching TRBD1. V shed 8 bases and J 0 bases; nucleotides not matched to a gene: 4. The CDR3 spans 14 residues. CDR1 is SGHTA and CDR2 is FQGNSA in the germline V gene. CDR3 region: CASRTGGSTDTQYF. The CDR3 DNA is TGTGCCAGCCGCACAGGGGGGAGCACAGATACGCAGTATTTT.

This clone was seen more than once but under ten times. The CDR3 loop reads CASSAYRGHGYTF. The CDR3 nucleotides are TGTGCCAGCAGCGCTTACAGGGGGCATGGCTACACCTTC. The V gene is TRBV7-9, the J gene TRBJ1-2, with 9 nucleotides matching TRBD1. The V gene end was trimmed by 5 bases and the J gene end by 6 bases; junction bases not matched to a gene: 4. This CDR3 is built from 13 residues. Per the germline V gene, CDR1 is SEHNR and CDR2 is FQNEAQ (reference sequence). The entire variable domain, with the rest obtained from reference TRBV7-9 and TRBJ1-2, is as follows: DTGVSQNPRHKITKRGQNVTFRCDPISEHNRLYWYRQTLGQGPEFLTYFQNEAQLEKSRLLSDRFSAERPKGSFSTLEIQRTEQGDSAMYLCASSAYRGHGYTFGSGTRLTVV.

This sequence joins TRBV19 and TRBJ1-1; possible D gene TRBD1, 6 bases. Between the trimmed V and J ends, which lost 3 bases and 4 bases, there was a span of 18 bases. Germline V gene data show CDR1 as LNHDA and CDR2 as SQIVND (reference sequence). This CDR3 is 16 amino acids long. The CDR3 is CASSILKGRGGTEAFF. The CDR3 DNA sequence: TGTGCCAGTAGTATTTTGAAAGGGAGAGGGGGCACTGAAGCTTTCTTT.

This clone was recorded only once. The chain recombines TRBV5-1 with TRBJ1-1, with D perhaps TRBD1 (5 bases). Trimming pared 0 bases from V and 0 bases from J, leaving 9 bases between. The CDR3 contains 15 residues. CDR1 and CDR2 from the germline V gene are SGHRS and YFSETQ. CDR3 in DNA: TGCGCCAGCAGCTTGGAGCCAGGGCTGAACACTGAAGCTTTCTTT. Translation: CASSLEPGLNTEAFF.

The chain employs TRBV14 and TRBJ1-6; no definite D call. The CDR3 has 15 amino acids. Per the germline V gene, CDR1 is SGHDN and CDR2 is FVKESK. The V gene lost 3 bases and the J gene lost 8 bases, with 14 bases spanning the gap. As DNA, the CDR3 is TGTGCCAGCAGCCACCGCACGACCCCGGATTCACCCCTCCACTTT. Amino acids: CASSHRTTPDSPLHF. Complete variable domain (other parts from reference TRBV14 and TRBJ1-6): EAGVTQFPSHSVIEKGQTVTLRCDPISGHDNLYWYRRVMGKEIKFLLHFVKESKQDESGMPNNRFLAERTGGTYSTLKVQPAELEDSGVYFCASSHRTTPDSPLHFGNGTRLTVT.

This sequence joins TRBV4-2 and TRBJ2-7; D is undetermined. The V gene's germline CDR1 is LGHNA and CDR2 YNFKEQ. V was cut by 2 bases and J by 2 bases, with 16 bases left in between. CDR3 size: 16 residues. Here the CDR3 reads CASSQPPTGRPYEQYF. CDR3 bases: TGTGCCAGCAGCCAACCCCCCACGGGCAGACCCTACGAGCAGTACTTC.

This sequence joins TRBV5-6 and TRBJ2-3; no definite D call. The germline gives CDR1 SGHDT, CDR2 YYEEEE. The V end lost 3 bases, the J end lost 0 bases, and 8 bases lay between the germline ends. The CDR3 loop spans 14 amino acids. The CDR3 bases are TGTGCCAGCAGCTCTTCCCCGAGCACAGATACGCAGTATTTT. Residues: CASSSSPSTDTQYF.

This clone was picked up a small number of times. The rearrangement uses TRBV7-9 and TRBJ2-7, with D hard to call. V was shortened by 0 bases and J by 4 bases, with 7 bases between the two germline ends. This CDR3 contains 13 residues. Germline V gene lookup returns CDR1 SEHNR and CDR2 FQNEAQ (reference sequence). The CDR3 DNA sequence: TGTGCCAGCAGCTTAGCGTCTCCTTACGAGCAGTACTTC. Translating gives CASSLASPYEQYF.

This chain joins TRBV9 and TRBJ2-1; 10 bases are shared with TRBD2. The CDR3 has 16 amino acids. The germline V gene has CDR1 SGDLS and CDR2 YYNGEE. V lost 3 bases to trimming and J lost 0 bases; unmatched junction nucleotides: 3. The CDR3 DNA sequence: TGTGCCAGCAGCGCGACTAGCGGGCCCTCCTACAATGAGCAGTTCTTC. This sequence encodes CASSATSGPSYNEQFF.

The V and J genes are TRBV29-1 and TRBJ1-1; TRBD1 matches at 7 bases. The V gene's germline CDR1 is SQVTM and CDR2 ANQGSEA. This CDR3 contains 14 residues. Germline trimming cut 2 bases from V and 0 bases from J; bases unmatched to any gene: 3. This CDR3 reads CSVEQGDLNTEAFF. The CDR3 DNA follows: TGCAGCGTTGAACAGGGGGATCTGAACACTGAAGCTTTCTTT.

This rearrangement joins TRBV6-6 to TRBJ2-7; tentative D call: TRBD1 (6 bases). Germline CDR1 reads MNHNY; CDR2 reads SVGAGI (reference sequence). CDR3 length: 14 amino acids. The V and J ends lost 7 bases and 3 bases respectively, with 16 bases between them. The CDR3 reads CASTPIRGIYEQYF. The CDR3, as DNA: TGTGCCAGCACCCCGATCAGGGGAATCTACGAGCAGTACTTC.

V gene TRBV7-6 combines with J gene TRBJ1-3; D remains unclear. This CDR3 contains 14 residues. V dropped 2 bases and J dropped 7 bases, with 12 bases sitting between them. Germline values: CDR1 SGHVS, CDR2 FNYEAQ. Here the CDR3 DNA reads TGTGCCAGCAGCTTACAACGGATGGGGAACACCATATATTTT. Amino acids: CASSLQRMGNTIYF. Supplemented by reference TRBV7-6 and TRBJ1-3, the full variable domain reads GAGVSQSPRYKVTKRGQDVALRCDPISGHVSLYWYRQALGQGPEFLTYFNYEAQQDKSGLPNDRFSAERPEGSISTLTIQRTEQRDSAMYRCASSLQRMGNTIYFGEGSWLTVV.

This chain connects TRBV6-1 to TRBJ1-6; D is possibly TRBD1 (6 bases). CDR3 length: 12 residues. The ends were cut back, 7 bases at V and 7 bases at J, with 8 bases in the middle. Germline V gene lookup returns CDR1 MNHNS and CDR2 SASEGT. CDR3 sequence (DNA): TGTGCCAGCACACAGGGAAATTCACCCCTCCACTTT. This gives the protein CASTQGNSPLHF.

The CDR3 spells CASSLGQGQETQYF. The CDR3 nucleotides read TGTGCCAGCAGCTTAGGCCAGGGACAAGAGACCCAGTACTTC. The rearrangement joins TRBV11-3 to TRBJ2-5, with D perhaps TRBD1 (5 bases). Germline V gene sequence: CDR1 SGHNT, CDR2 YENEEA. Trimming took off 1 base at V and 2 bases at J, with 8 bases between the two ends. This CDR3 comprises 14 residues.

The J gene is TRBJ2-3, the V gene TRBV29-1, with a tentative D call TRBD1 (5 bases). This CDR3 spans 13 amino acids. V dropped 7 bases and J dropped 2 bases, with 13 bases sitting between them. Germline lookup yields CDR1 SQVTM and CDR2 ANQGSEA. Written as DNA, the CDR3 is TGCAGCGCCGCGACAGCCTACACAGATACGCAGTATTTT. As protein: CSAATAYTDTQYF.

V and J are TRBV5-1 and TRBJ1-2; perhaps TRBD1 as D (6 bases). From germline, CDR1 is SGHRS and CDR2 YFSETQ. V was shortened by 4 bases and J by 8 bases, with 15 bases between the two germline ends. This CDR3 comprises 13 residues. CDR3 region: CASSVVGGKGYTF. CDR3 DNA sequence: TGCGCCAGCAGCGTAGTGGGGGGCAAAGGCTACACCTTC. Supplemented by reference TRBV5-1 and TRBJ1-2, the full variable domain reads KAGVTQTPRYLIKTRGQQVTLSCSPISGHRSVSWYQQTPGQGLQFLFEYFSETQRNKGNFPGRFSGRQFSNSRSEMNVSTLELGDSALYLCASSVVGGKGYTFGSGTRLTVV.

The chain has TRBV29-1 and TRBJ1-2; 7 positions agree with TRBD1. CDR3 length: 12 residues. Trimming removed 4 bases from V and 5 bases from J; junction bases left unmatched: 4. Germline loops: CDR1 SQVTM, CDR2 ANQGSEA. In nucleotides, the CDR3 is TGCAGCGTTGCCCTACAGGGGTATGGCTACACCTTC. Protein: CSVALQGYGYTF.

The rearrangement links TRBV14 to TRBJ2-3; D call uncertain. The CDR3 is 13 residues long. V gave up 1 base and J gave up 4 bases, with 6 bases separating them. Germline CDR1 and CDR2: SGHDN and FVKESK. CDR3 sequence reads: CASSQVGSDTQYF. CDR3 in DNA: TGTGCCAGCAGCCAAGTGGGTTCAGATACGCAGTATTTT.

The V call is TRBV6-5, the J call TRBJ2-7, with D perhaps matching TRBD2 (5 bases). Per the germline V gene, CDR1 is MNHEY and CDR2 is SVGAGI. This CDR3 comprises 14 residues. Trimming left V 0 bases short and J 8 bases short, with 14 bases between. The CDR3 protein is CASSYSRATPQQYF. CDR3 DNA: TGTGCCAGCAGTTACTCGAGGGCTACCCCCCAGCAGTACTTC.